One TCR beta chain is described in this entry. Antigen specificity is unknown. The V and J ends lost 5 bases and 8 bases, in that order; junction bases with no gene match: 13. This CDR3 is 15 amino acids long. CDR1 SEHNR and CDR2 FQNEAQ come from the germline V gene (reference sequence). These data originate in a study of shared clonotypes between healthy human individuals. Data came from immunoSEQ multiplex PCR; TCRdb stores just in-frame clones and leaves some out. The table includes some 2,500,000 clones, more than 85% detected once. Points from the study as a whole: Naive subsets tended to show greater estimated richness than memory subsets. Deeper or shallower sequencing was expected to change how clonotypes are shared among donors.

The TCR originated in a man aged 18 to 30 in good health. Some clones in this sample may be carry-over from other donors' samples. The sequencing input was naive CD4+ T cells from PBMCs. As for subset: CD45RA+ positively selected. The chain combines TRBV7-9 with TRBJ2-3; 7 nucleotides align to TRBD1. The CDR3 region is CASSTDRVAHSTQYF. The DNA for the CDR3 is TGTGCCAGCAGCACAGACAGGGTAGCGCATTCTACGCAGTATTTT.